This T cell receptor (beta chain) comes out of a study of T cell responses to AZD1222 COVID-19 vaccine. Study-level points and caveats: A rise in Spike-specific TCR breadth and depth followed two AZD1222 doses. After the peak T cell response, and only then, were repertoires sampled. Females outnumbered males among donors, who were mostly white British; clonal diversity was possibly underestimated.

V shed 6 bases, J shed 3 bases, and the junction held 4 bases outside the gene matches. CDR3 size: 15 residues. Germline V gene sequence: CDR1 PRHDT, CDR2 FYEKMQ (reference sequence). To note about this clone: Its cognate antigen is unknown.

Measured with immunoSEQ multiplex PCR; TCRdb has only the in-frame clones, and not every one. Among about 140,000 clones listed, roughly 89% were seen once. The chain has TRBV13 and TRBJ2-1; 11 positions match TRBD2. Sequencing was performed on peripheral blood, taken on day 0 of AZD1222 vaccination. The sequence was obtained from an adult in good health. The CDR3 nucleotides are TGTGCCAGCAGTTTTACTAGCGGGGGCTACAATGAGCAGTTCTTC. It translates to CASSFTSGGYNEQFF.